Below, 20 T cell receptor beta chains from the same sample are listed, as sequenced in a study of blood T cell repertoires in COVID-19 (TCRdb year 2020). Libraries were made using the immunoSEQ multiplex PCR assay. TCRdb retrieved this table from immuneACCESS and kept in-frame rearrangements only. Not all clones are present; in checked studies, unresolved V genes account for under half, and no reason is known for the remainder. The sample contains 200,000 to 300,000 clones, about 87% of them found a single time. 2% to 2.5% of the sample is held by the ten biggest clonotypes. Source material: PBMCs or T cells enriched from blood (not recorded which). The source is a woman between 35 and 50 years old with acute COVID-19.

This clone was recorded only once. The chain has TRBV19 and TRBJ2-1, with a possible D match to TRBD2 (6 bases). Germline V CDR1 and CDR2: LNHDA, SQIVND (reference sequence). Trimming cost V 7 bases and J 2 bases, with 12 bases left between them. The CDR3 totals 14 residues. This CDR3 reads CASNPGEAYNEQFF. As DNA, the CDR3 is TGTGCCAGTAACCCGGGGGAGGCCTACAATGAGCAGTTCTTC.

This clone was seen a handful of times. The gene calls are TRBV28 and TRBJ2-7; 7 nucleotides align to TRBD1. The ends lost 6 bases at V and 7 bases at J; junction bases unmatched: 12. The CDR3 totals 14 residues. Per germline, CDR1 MDHEN and CDR2 SYDVKM. CDR3 in DNA: TGTGCCAGCAGGCAGACAGGGCCCCTCTGGGAGCAGTACGTC. Translated: CASRQTGPLWEQYV.

In this sample, this clone turned up once. V usage is TRBV5-6 and J usage is TRBJ2-1; D might be TRBD2 (6 bases). The CDR3 is 12 residues long. The germline V gene has CDR1 SGHDT and CDR2 YYEEEE. Between the trimmed V and J ends, which lost 2 bases and 6 bases, there was a span of 6 bases. The CDR3 here is CASSFGGNEQFF. For the CDR3, the DNA is TGTGCCAGCAGCTTCGGGGGCAATGAGCAGTTCTTC.

The V call is TRBV5-1, the J call TRBJ2-7; a possible D gene is TRBD2 (6 bases). V was shortened by 1 base and J by 4 bases, with 12 bases between the two germline ends. Per the germline V gene, CDR1 is SGHRS and CDR2 is YFSETQ. The CDR3 is made up of 14 amino acids. CDR3 loop: CASSLIPGEYEQYF. CDR3 sequence (DNA): TGCGCCAGCAGCTTGATCCCGGGAGAGTACGAGCAGTACTTC.

V gene TRBV19 combines with J gene TRBJ2-1; possibly TRBD2 for D (7 bases). The CDR3 is made up of 15 amino acids. V gave up 3 bases and J gave up 5 bases, with 14 bases separating them. CDR1 LNHDA and CDR2 SQIVND come from the germline V gene (reference sequence). CDR3 DNA: TGTGCCAGTAGTATCCGGGGGGCGGGGCACAATGAGCAGTTCTTC. Translation gives CASSIRGAGHNEQFF.

The chain uses TRBV6-6 and TRBJ1-4, with D possibly being TRBD1 (5 bases). With 5 bases removed from V and 8 bases from J, the gap between germline ends came to 18 bases. Looked up from germline, CDR1 is MNHNY and CDR2 is SVGAGI (reference sequence). The CDR3 is 15 residues long. CDR3 protein: CASSGFRVSREKLFF. The CDR3 region has the DNA TGTGCCAGCAGTGGATTCAGGGTGAGTCGAGAAAAACTGTTTTTT.

The rearrangement joins TRBV7-2 to TRBJ2-2; TRBD1 matches 9 bases. Germline CDR1 SGHTA, CDR2 FQGNSA. The length of the CDR3 is 17 residues. V lost 0 bases and J lost 5; bases outside the gene matches: 7. CDR3 region: CASSLAVRDRVTGELFF. CDR3 in DNA: TGTGCCAGCAGCTTAGCAGTACGGGACAGGGTTACCGGGGAGCTGTTTTTT. Combining the CDR3 with reference TRBV7-2 and TRBJ2-2 gives the whole variable domain GAGVSQSPSNKVTEKGKDVELRCDPISGHTALYWYRQSLGQGLEFLIYFQGNSAPDKSGLPSDRFSAERTGGSVSTLTIQRTQQEDSAVYLCASSLAVRDRVTGELFFGEGSRLTVL.

This sequence joins TRBV7-2 and TRBJ2-1; 13 nucleotides match TRBD2. Germline values: CDR1 SGHTA, CDR2 FQGNSA. V dropped 5 bases and J dropped 0; count of bases not matched to a gene: 10. CDR3 length equals 19 residues. The CDR3 loop reads CASSVTSGGAPSSYNEQFF. Written as DNA, the CDR3 is TGTGCCAGCAGCGTAACTAGCGGGGGGGCTCCGAGCTCCTACAATGAGCAGTTCTTC.

This chain connects TRBV2 to TRBJ2-1; D possibly corresponds to TRBD1 (5 bases). V was cut by 5 bases and J by 2 bases, with 7 bases left in between. The CDR3 length is 13 residues. Germline CDR1 is SNHLY and CDR2 is FYNNEI. CDR3 sequence (DNA): TGTGCCAGCAGTCTAGGGGCCTACAATGAGCAGTTCTTC. Residues: CASSLGAYNEQFF.

The chain links TRBV10-2 to TRBJ1-1, with 7 bases that match TRBD1. The CDR3 is 14 residues long. Germline CDR1 WSHSY, CDR2 SAAADI. V was clipped by 7 bases and J by 5 bases; unmatched bases: 10. This CDR3 is CASTSQGPWTEAFF. CDR3 sequence (DNA): TGCGCCAGCACGTCACAGGGGCCGTGGACTGAAGCTTTCTTT.

This chain connects TRBV7-2 to TRBJ1-5; D call uncertain. This CDR3 has 14 residues. Trimming removed 1 base from V and 5 bases from J, with 9 bases in between. Germline V lookup: CDR1 SGHTA, CDR2 FQGNSA. The CDR3 DNA is TGTGCCAGCAGCTTAGACCGGGGAGATCAGCCCCAGCATTTT. Translation gives CASSLDRGDQPQHF.

The chain couples TRBV12-2 to TRBJ2-1; the table gives TRBD2 as D, unverified against the DNA. TRBV12-2 is a pseudogene. The CDR3 is made up of 18 amino acids. CDR3 in amino acids: CASRLVVMNSGAYNEQFF. The CDR3, as DNA: TGTGCAAGTCGCTTAGTAGTAATGAATAGCGGGGCTTACAATGAGCAGTTCTTC.

The chain combines TRBV6-5 with TRBJ1-2; D call uncertain. Germline V gene lookup returns CDR1 MNHEY and CDR2 SVGAGI. V shed 6 bases and J shed 8 bases, with 19 bases lying between them. The CDR3 sequence is 14 residues long. The CDR3 region is CASRTPENGKGYTF. The CDR3 DNA follows: TGTGCCAGCAGGACACCAGAGAACGGAAAGGGCTACACCTTC.

This chain connects TRBV27 to TRBJ2-4; D uncertain. V lost 2 bases and J 0 bases, leaving 8 bases between the germline ends. This CDR3 is 15 amino acids long. Looked up from germline, CDR1 is MNHEY and CDR2 is SMNVEV (reference sequence). CDR3 residues: CASSLNNLAKNIQYF. The CDR3 DNA reads TGTGCCAGCAGTTTAAACAATCTAGCCAAAAACATTCAGTACTTC.

This chain links TRBV6-6 with TRBJ2-2; 10 bases map to TRBD2. Germline V gene sequence: CDR1 MNHNY, CDR2 SVGAGI (reference sequence). This CDR3 is built from 19 residues. After removal of 5 bases from V and 3 bases from J, the junction contained 15 bases not matched to a gene. DNA for the CDR3: TGTGCCAGCAGTCGCAAAGGGGGGCTAGCGGGAGATTACACCGGGGAGCTGTTTTTT. It is translated as CASSRKGGLAGDYTGELFF.

This clone was recorded once. The rearrangement uses TRBV5-4 and TRBJ2-7; 9 nucleotides line up with TRBD1. CDR1 SGHNT and CDR2 YYREEE come from the germline V gene (reference sequence). The trim removed 1 base at V and 2 bases at J, leaving 1 base unmatched. The CDR3 loop spans 14 amino acids. The CDR3 DNA follows: TGTGCCAGCAGCTTGCGGACAGGGGCCTACGAGCAGTACTTC. This codes for CASSLRTGAYEQYF.

Notes on this clone: One end of the junction is discordant with germline, which a read error may explain. The chain carries TRBV19 and TRBJ1-5, with TRBD1 matching over 9 bases. The CDR3 consists of 15 residues. The germline gives CDR1 LNHDA, CDR2 SQIVND (reference sequence). The DNA for the CDR3 is TGTGCCAGTAGCCCGGACAGGGGTAGCGATCAGCCCCAGCATTTT. It specifies CASSPDRGSDQPQHF.

The chain recombines TRBV12-3 or TRBV12-4 with TRBJ2-1, with D perhaps TRBD2 (5 bases). CDR3 length equals 11 residues. Trimming removed 6 bases from V and 13 bases from J, with 13 bases in between. Here the CDR3 DNA reads TGTGCCAGCAGCAACGGGGAAGATCAGTTCTTC. This encodes CASSNGEDQFF.

This clone was detected a few times. The rearrangement joins TRBV7-2 to TRBJ1-3; no firm D call. CDR3 size: 16 residues. Trimming took 5 bases from V and 0 from J, leaving 14 bases between them. The germline V gene encodes CDR1 SGHTA and CDR2 FQGNSA. This CDR3 reads CASSPDSGGSGNTIYF. The CDR3 bases are TGTGCCAGCAGCCCGGACTCGGGAGGCTCTGGAAACACCATATATTTT.

This chain joins TRBV6-2 or TRBV6-3 and TRBJ2-1, with 14 bases that match TRBD2. Looked up from germline, CDR1 is MNHEY and CDR2 is SVGEGT. With 5 bases clipped from V and 8 bases from J, the junction kept 14 bases outside the gene matches. The CDR3 runs 18 residues. The CDR3 DNA is TGTGCCAGCAGTCCAGGACTAGCGGGAGGTCGGTTAAGGTATGAGCAGTTCTTC. Translated: CASSPGLAGGRLRYEQFF.